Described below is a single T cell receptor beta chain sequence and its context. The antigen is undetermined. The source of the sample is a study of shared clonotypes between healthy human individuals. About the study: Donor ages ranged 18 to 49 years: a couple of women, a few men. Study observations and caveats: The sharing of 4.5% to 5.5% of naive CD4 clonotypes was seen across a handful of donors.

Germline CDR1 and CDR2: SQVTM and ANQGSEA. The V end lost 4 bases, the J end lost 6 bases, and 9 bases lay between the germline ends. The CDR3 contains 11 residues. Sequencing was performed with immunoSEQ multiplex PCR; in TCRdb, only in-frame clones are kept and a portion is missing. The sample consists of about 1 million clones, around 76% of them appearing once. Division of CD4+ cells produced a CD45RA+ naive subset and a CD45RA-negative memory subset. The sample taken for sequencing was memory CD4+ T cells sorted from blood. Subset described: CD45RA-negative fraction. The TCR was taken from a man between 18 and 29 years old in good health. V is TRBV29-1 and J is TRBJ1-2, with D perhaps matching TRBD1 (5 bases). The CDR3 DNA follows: TGCAGCGTTGGATCAGGGAATGGCTACACCTTC. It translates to CSVGSGNGYTF. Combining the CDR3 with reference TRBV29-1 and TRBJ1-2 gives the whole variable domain SAVISQKPSRDICQRGTSLTIQCQVDSQVTMMFWYRQQPGQSLTLIATANQGSEATYESGFVIDKFPISRPNLTFSTLTVSNMSPEDSSIYLCSVGSGNGYTFGSGTRLTVV.